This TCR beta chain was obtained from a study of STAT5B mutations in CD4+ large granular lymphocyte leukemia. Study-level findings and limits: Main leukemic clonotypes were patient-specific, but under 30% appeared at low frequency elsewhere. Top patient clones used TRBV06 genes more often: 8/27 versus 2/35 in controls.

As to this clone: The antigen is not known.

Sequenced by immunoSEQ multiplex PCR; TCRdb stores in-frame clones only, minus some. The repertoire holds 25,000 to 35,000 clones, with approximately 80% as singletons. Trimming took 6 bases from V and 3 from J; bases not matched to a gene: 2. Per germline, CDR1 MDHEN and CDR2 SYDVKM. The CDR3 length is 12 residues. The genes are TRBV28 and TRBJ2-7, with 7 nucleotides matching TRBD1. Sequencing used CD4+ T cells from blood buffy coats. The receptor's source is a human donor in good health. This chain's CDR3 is CASSRTGYEQYF. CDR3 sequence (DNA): TGTGCCAGCAGCCGGACAGGCTACGAGCAGTACTTC.